This TCR beta chain was observed in a study of PD-1 blockade in classical Hodgkin lymphoma. Whole-study results and caveats: Before treatment, complete responders showed about the same diversity as newly diagnosed patients.

The repertoire was sequenced with immunoSEQ multiplex PCR; TCRdb's copy has only in-frame clones and lacks some. Among tens of thousands of clones listed, 60% to 85% were seen once. Trimming took 3 bases from V and 14 from J; bases not matched to a gene: 12. CDR1 and CDR2 from the germline V gene are WNHNN and SYGVQD (reference sequence). There are 14 residues in the CDR3. Each and every patient relapsed after autologous stem cell transplantation, and patients got differing brentuximab vedotin exposure. About this clone: Its antigen is currently unknown.

Sequencing used peripheral blood mononuclear cells (PBMCs), obtained before the second cycle of nivolumab. The J gene is TRBJ2-1, the V gene TRBV10-1; 8 bases are a match to TRBD2. This TCR was sampled from a human donor with classical Hodgkin lymphoma. The CDR3 DNA is TGCGCCAGCAGTGAAAGAGCGGGAGCCCCTTTTGAGTTCTTC. This translates into CASSERAGAPFEFF.